This TCR beta chain was captured in a study of beta chain features in type 1 diabetes. This clone showed up just a few times. What it binds is not known. This CDR3 has 14 residues. The ends were cut back, 1 base at V and 8 bases at J, with 15 bases in the middle. Per germline, CDR1 SGHRS and CDR2 YFSETQ. Sequenced material consisted of expressed TCRB transcripts (all of the isolated RNA was reverse transcribed). TCRdb's table, derived via immunoSEQ multiplex PCR, lists solely in-frame clones and lacks some. The table shows some 370,000 clones, with about 10% occurring only once. Study-wide points: The similarity of naive, central memory and Treg TCRB repertoires appeared greater among patients than among healthy donors. Among patients with Type 1 diabetes, TCRB CDR3s were moderately but significantly shorter in every one of the four CD4+ subsets.

The sequencing sample was made of central memory CD4+ T cells from blood. The chain recombines TRBV5-1 with TRBJ1-2; D call uncertain. The source is a man under 40 with type 1 diabetes. This chain's CDR3 is CASSLYGEGGGYTF. CDR3 DNA sequence: TGCGCCAGCAGCTTGTATGGGGAGGGAGGAGGCTACACCTTC.